This TCR beta chain was recorded in a study of blood T cells in healthy people across ages (dated by TCRdb to between 2015 and 2017). Study-level background: In model experiments, template switching captured roughly one uniquely barcoded TCR beta cDNA molecule for every two T cells. Using the same blood draw, the study looked at two additional independent replicas of 1 million unique cDNA reads for two donors, one aged 18 to 30 and the other aged 80 or older. The donors were split into four age groups: young (average 16 years), middle-aged (about 40), aged (around 67) and long-lived (approximately 89). Using deep sequencing normalized with unique cDNA molecular identifiers, the study measured how TCR beta repertoire diversity changes with age. Donors of different ages were randomly distributed across sequencing lanes to avoid experimental bias. Summary of the overall study and its limitations: Because donor CMV infection status was unknown, age-related changes in expanded clonotypes were potentially confounded. Compared with the aged group, the long-lived group had more naive CD4+ T cells, fewer expanded clones and increased TCR diversity, suggesting age selection. There was a strong correlation between observed TCR beta diversity and the percentage of naive T cells measured by flow cytometry. As age increased, observed TCR beta diversity per million T cells dropped in a roughly linear way, and a significant reduction was already evident by age roughly 36. Since profiling was done on bulk unsorted PBMCs, naive and antigen-experienced compartments could not be conclusively compared. Total diversity estimates from one million sequenced T cells were considered lower bounds and underestimates.

Library creation used 5' RACE. The reads were generated on an Illumina HiSeq 2500. A second roughly 7 to 11 cycle PCR used a sample-barcoded 5' primer and a J-beta primer mix. Each TCR beta cDNA molecule received a unique molecular identifier from a template-switch 5' adaptor carrying 12 random nucleotides. Each sample yielded at least 3 million CDR3-containing paired-end reads. First-strand cDNA was synthesized from all RNA with the Mint cDNA synthesis kit, primed by a TRBC-specific oligonucleotide. All cDNA was treated with uracil-DNA glycosylase and then went through a first 18-cycle PCR with the universal primers M1SS and BC2_uni_R. The paper's processing steps were these. For normalization, 1 million high-quality reads were randomly selected from each sample, with every read carrying a distinct molecular identifier. Reads sharing molecular identifiers were discarded rather than binned into consensus sequences. MiTCR, set to a Q25 quality threshold and the strictest error-elimination algorithm, was used for CDR3 identification, clonotype clustering and error correction. A nonparametric unseen species model with Euler transformation was used to estimate a lower bound on total TCR beta diversity. The public sequencing data were trimmed at Q25 with fastp and processed into clonotypes with MiXCR by TCRdb, which kept only in-frame beta chains. CDR3 protein duplicates are merged, each entry listing the most common genes and DNA. TCRdb's processing, not the authors' own work, is the source of the V and J calls. This sample gives about 1.8 million distinct CDR3 sequences in total; just under 50% of them show up just once. Less than 2.5% of the sample is taken by the ten largest.

The germline V gene encodes CDR1 SGHTA and CDR2 FQGNSA. V is shortened by 5 bases, J by 0 bases, and the region joining them spans 13 bases. The CDR3 spans 15 residues, from the cysteine through the phenylalanine. The entry retains the CDR3 DNA only, 45 bases that are in frame from base 1. In the case of this clonotype: This clone's antigen is unknown. No per-base quality is available; no much larger clone lies one base away.

Donors were approximately 42 systemically healthy Caucasian individuals from Russia aged roughly 6 to 95 years. Approximately 11 milliliters of peripheral blood were drawn from each donor into EDTA-treated Vacutainer tubes. Ficoll-Paque density-gradient centrifugation was used to isolate PBMCs, with at least 6.5 million obtained per sample. Trizol reagent was used to extract total RNA from PBMCs, with at least 6 micrograms per sample. Naive CD45RAhigh/CD27high T cell percentages were measured by flow cytometry on a PBMC aliquot from every donor. Material for sequencing was blood. The TCR comes from a woman aged 40 to 50 in good health. The rearranged chain carries TRBV7-2 and TRBJ1-2; confidence is insufficient to name the D gene. The CDR3 amino acid sequence is: CASSPHRVTNYGYTF. The DNA reads TGTGCCAGCAGCCCCCATAGGGTGACTAACTATGGCTACACCTTC.